The 9 T cell receptor beta chains presented below share a single source sample, sequenced in a study of cytomegalovirus exposure and HLA in healthy donors. The PCR made use of 60 Vbeta and 13 Jbeta primers. Sequencing was performed with immunoSEQ multiplex PCR; in TCRdb, only in-frame clones are kept and a portion is missing. Of approximately 180,000 clones listed, approximately 84% are singletons. Material for sequencing was PBMCs. The receptors originated from a girl between 5 and 17 years old in good health and CMV-seropositive.

This sequence joins TRBV19 and TRBJ1-1; D is perhaps TRBD1 (6 bases). Trimming cost V 3 bases and J 4 bases, with 12 bases left between them. The CDR3 spans 14 residues. The V gene's germline CDR1 is LNHDA and CDR2 SQIVND (reference sequence). For the CDR3, the DNA is TGTGCCAGTAGTATGGGGGGGCTTAGCACTGAAGCTTTCTTT. Translation: CASSMGGLSTEAFF.

The rearrangement joins TRBV19 to TRBJ1-2; unclear D gene. V was pared by 3 bases and J by 2 bases, with 10 bases between. Germline lookup yields CDR1 LNHDA and CDR2 SQIVND (reference sequence). This CDR3 has 14 residues. This CDR3 is CASSMGEPNYGYTF. Written as DNA, the CDR3 is TGTGCCAGTAGTATGGGAGAACCGAACTATGGCTACACCTTC. The complete variable domain, with remaining parts taken from reference TRBV19 and TRBJ1-2, reads DGGITQSPKYLFRKEGQNVTLSCEQNLNHDAMYWYRQDPGQGLRLIYYSQIVNDFQKGDIAEGYSVSREKKESFPLTVTSAQKNPTAFYLCASSMGEPNYGYTFGSGTRLTVV.

This sequence joins TRBV30 and TRBJ2-1; D call uncertain. Germline lookup yields CDR1 GTSNPN and CDR2 SVGIG (reference sequence). V was pared by 1 base and J by 10 bases, with 11 bases between. The CDR3 runs to 12 residues. CDR3 coding DNA: TGTGCCTGGAGTGCCACTACTCTAGAGCAGTTCTTC. Protein sequence: CAWSATTLEQFF.

This clone was detected once. The V and J genes are TRBV27 and TRBJ1-5; 9 nucleotides agree with TRBD1. The V and J ends lost 2 bases and 6 bases, in that order; junction bases with no gene match: 2. The CDR3 contains 14 residues. Germline lookup yields CDR1 MNHEY and CDR2 SMNVEV (reference sequence). The CDR3 protein is CASSLKGQGQPQHF. The CDR3, as DNA: TGTGCCAGCAGTTTAAAGGGACAGGGTCAGCCCCAGCATTTT.

This chain connects TRBV4-1 to TRBJ2-1; TRBD1 matches 9 bases. The V and J ends lost 2 bases and 4 bases, in that order; junction bases with no gene match: 6. The CDR3 extends over 16 amino acids. Germline CDR1 reads MGHRA; CDR2 reads YSYEKL. This chain's CDR3 is CASSQSGQGFYNEQFF. As DNA, the CDR3 is TGCGCCAGCAGCCAATCGGGACAGGGCTTTTACAATGAGCAGTTCTTC.

The chain combines TRBV5-5 with TRBJ1-4; 9 bases fit TRBD1. Germline CDR1 and CDR2: SGHKS and YYEKEE (reference sequence). Trimming removed 4 bases from V and 1 base from J; junction bases left unmatched: 5. The CDR3 is made up of 16 amino acids. CDR3 bases: TGTGCCAGCAGCACCGGGACAGGGAAAACTAATGAAAAACTGTTTTTT. Translating it yields CASSTGTGKTNEKLFF.

The chain joins TRBV7-6 to TRBJ2-5, with 9 bases fitting TRBD1. The end of the DNA is better explained by TRBJ2-7, so the J call may be wrong. CDR3 length: 14 amino acids. The germline CDR1 and CDR2 sequences are SGHVS and FNYEAQ. CDR3 DNA: TGTGCCAGCAGCTTATTGGGACAGGGATACGAGCAGTACTTC. Protein sequence: CASSLLGQGYEQYF.

This chain joins TRBV5-1 and TRBJ2-3; D is unclear. V lost 1 base to trimming and J lost 5 bases, with 14 bases between them. The CDR3 covers 15 residues. Germline CDR1 SGHRS, CDR2 YFSETQ. In nucleotides, the CDR3 is TGCGCCAGCAGCTTGTCGAGTTTTAACCAAGATACGCAGTATTTT. This sequence encodes CASSLSSFNQDTQYF.

This clone was found once. The V call is TRBV9, the J call TRBJ2-5; D possibly corresponds to TRBD1 (5 bases). The CDR3 consists of 15 residues. Germline V gene sequence: CDR1 SGDLS, CDR2 YYNGEE. Trimming took off 1 base at V and 5 bases at J, with 15 bases between the two ends. CDR3 sequence reads: CASSVRGGHRETQYF. CDR3 nucleotides: TGTGCCAGCAGCGTAAGGGGCGGTCACAGGGAGACCCAGTACTTC. The full variable domain, its missing parts supplied by reference TRBV9 and TRBJ2-5, is DSGVTQTPKHLITATGQRVTLRCSPRSGDLSVYWYQQSLDQGLQFLIQYYNGEERAKGNILERFSAQQFPDLHSELNLSSLELGDSALYFCASSVRGGHRETQYFGPGTRLLVL.